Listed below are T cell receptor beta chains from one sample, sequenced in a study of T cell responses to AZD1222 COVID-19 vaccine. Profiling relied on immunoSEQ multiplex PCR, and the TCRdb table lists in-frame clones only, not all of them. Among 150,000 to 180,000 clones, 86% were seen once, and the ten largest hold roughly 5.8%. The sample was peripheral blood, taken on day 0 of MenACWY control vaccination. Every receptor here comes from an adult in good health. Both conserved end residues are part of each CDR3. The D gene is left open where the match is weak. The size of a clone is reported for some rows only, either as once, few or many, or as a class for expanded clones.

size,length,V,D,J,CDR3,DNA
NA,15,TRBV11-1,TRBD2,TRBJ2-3,CASSLGTSGEDTQYF,TGTGCCAGCAGCTTAGGGACTAGCGGGGAGGATACGCAGTATTTT
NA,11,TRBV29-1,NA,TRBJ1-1,CSVGAGTEAFF,TGCAGCGTTGGGGCTGGCACTGAAGCTTTCTTT
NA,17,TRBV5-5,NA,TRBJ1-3,CASSLNEFTGSGNTIYF,TGTGCCAGCAGCTTGAATGAGTTCACCGGCTCTGGAAACACCATATATTTT
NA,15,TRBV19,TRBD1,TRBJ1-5,CASSPQGGSNQPQHF,TGTGCCAGTAGTCCCCAGGGGGGTAGCAATCAGCCCCAGCATTTT
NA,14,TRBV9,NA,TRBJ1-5,CASSSGGSNQPQHF,TGTGCCAGCAGCTCGGGGGGTAGCAATCAGCCCCAGCATTTT
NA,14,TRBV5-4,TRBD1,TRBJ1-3,CASSSDRAGNTIYF,TGTGCCAGCAGCTCCGACAGGGCGGGAAACACCATATATTTT
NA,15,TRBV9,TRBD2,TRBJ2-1,CASSSAGASYNEQFF,TGTGCCAGCAGCTCAGCGGGGGCCTCCTACAATGAGCAGTTCTTC
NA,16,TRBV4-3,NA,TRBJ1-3,CASSQDVGFSGNTIYF,TGCGCCAGCAGCCAAGATGTGGGGTTCTCTGGAAACACCATATATTTT
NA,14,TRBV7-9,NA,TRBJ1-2,CASSSQGPNYGYTF,TGTGCCAGCAGCTCGCAGGGACCTAACTATGGCTACACCTTC
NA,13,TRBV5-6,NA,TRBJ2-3,CASSLEATDTQYF,TGTGCCAGCAGCTTGGAAGCGACAGATACGCAGTATTTT
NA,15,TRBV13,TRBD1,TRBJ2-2,CASSHLDRGSGELFF,TGTGCCAGCAGCCACCTAGACAGGGGAAGCGGGGAGCTGTTTTTT
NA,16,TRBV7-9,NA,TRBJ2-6,CASSLGAGAGANVLTF,TGTGCCAGCAGCTTAGGGGCAGGGGCTGGGGCCAACGTCCTGACTTTC
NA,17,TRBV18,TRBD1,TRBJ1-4,CASSPRRQGATNEKLFF,TGTGCCAGCTCACCGCGCCGACAGGGAGCAACTAATGAAAAACTGTTTTTT
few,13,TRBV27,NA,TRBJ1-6,CASSSRINSPLHF,TGTGCCAGCAGTTCCAGGATTAATTCACCCCTCCACTTT
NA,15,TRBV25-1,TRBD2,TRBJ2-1,CASSGVAGPYNEQFF,TGTGCCAGCAGTGGGGTAGCGGGGCCTTACAATGAGCAGTTCTTC
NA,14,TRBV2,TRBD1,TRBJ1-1,CASSDGQGATEAFF,TGTGCCAGCAGTGACGGGCAGGGGGCGACTGAAGCTTTCTTT
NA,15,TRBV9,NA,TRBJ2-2,CASSVRGTNTGELFF,TGTGCCAGCAGCGTAAGGGGTACGAACACCGGGGAGCTGTTTTTT
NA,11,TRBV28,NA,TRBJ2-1,CATQLRGEQFF,TGTGCCACCCAACTACGTGGTGAGCAGTTCTTC
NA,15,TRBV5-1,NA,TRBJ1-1,CASTLSTGVNTEAFF,TGCGCCAGCACCCTTAGTACGGGGGTGAACACTGAAGCTTTCTTT
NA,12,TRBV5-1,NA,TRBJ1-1,CASGRGNTEAFF,TGCGCCAGCGGCAGGGGGAACACTGAAGCTTTCTTT
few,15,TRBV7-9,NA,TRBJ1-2,CASSPHGGDNYGYTF,TGTGCCAGCAGCCCCCACGGGGGGGATAACTATGGCTACACCTTC
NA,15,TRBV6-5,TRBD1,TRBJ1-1,CASSYSVQGFTEAFF,TGTGCCAGCAGTTACTCGGTACAGGGGTTCACTGAAGCTTTCTTT
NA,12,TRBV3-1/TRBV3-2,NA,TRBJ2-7,CASSHIAHEQYF,TGTGCCAGCAGCCACATTGCCCACGAGCAGTACTTC
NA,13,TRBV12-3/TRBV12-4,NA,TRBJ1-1,CASSLSVYTEAFF,TGTGCCAGCAGTTTATCTGTCTACACTGAAGCTTTCTTT
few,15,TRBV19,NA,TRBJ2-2,CASRGIAANTGELFF,TGTGCCAGCCGCGGGATAGCGGCTAACACCGGGGAGCTGTTTTTT
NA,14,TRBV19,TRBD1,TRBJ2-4,CASTLRTGPDIQYF,TGTGCCAGTACCTTACGGACAGGGCCGGACATTCAGTACTTC
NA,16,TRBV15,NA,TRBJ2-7,CATSRGTDGISYEQYF,TGTGCCACCAGCAGAGGAACGGACGGGATCTCCTACGAGCAGTACTTC
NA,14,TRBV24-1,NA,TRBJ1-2,CATSDSGFVKGYTF,TGTGCCACCAGTGACTCAGGCTTTGTGAAGGGCTACACCTTC
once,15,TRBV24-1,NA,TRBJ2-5,CATTAGQVNQETQYF,TGTGCCACCACCGCGGGGCAGGTTAACCAAGAGACCCAGTACTTC
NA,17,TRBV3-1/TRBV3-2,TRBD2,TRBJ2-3,CASSQDPGLAGPDTQYF,TGTGCCAGCAGCCAAGATCCGGGACTAGCGGGCCCAGATACGCAGTATTTT
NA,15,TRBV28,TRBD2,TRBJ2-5,CASSQLAGGSETQYF,TGTGCCAGCAGTCAGCTAGCGGGGGGCAGCGAGACCCAGTACTTC
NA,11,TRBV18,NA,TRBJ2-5,CASSPQETQYF,TGTGCCAGCTCTCCACAAGAGACCCAGTACTTC
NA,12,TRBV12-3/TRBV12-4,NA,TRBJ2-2,CASSPSVGELFF,TGTGCCAGCAGCCCTAGCGTCGGGGAGCTGTTTTTT
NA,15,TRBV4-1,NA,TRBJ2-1,CASSQQWLGGNEQFF,TGCGCCAGCAGCCAACAATGGCTGGGGGGAAATGAGCAGTTCTTC
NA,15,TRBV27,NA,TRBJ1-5,CASSPFTVSNQPQHF,TGTGCCAGCAGTCCCTTCACAGTGAGCAATCAGCCCCAGCATTTT
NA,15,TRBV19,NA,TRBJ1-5,CATRIGVGSNQPQHF,TGTGCCACCAGAATAGGGGTGGGGAGCAATCAGCCCCAGCATTTT
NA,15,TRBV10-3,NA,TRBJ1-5,CAISEEGRGNQPQHF,TGTGCCATCAGTGAGGAGGGGAGGGGCAATCAGCCCCAGCATTTT
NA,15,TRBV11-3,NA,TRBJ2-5,CASSLDSRGGETQYF,TGTGCCAGCAGCTTAGATTCGCGAGGCGGAGAGACCCAGTACTTC
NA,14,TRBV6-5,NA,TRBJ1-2,CASSQSTETEGYTF,TGTGCCAGCAGCCAATCGACAGAGACAGAAGGCTACACCTTC
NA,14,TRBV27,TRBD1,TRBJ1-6,CASSFRQGNSPLHF,TGTGCCAGCAGTTTTAGACAGGGGAATTCACCCCTCCACTTT
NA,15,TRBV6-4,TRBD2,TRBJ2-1,CASSDSSGSYNEQFF,TGTGCCAGCAGTGATTCTAGCGGGAGTTACAATGAGCAGTTCTTC
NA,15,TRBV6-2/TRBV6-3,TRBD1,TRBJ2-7,CASSYSTGGSDEQYF,TGTGCCAGCAGTTACTCGACAGGGGGATCCGACGAGCAGTACTTC
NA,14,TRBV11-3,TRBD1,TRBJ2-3,CASSTGQDTDTQYF,TGTGCCAGCAGCACCGGACAGGACACAGATACGCAGTATTTT
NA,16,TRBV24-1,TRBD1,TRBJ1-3,CATSDPGGISGNTIYF,TGTGCCACCAGTGACCCAGGGGGCATCTCTGGAAACACCATATATTTT
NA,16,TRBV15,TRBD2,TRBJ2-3,CATSRDTGLAGDTQYF,TGTGCCACCAGCAGAGATACTGGACTAGCTGGGGATACGCAGTATTTT
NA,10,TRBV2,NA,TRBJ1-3,CASNENTIYF,TGTGCCAGCAATGAAAACACCATATATTTT
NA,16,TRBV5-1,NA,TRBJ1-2,CASSSSAYGRNYGYTF,TGCGCCAGCAGCTCATCGGCTTATGGACGGAACTATGGCTACACCTTC
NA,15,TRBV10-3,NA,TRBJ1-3,CAISVAGSSGNTIYF,TGTGCCATCAGTGTCGCCGGGAGCTCTGGAAACACCATATATTTT
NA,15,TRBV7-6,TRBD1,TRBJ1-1,CASSLGDRGWTEAFF,TGTGCCAGCAGCTTAGGGGACAGGGGTTGGACTGAAGCTTTCTTT
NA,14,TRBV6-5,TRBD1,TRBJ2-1,CASTRQGAWDEQFF,TGTGCCAGCACCCGACAGGGGGCTTGGGATGAGCAGTTCTTC
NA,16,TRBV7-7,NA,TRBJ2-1,CASSLAYKGSYNEQFF,TGTGCCAGCAGCTTAGCGTATAAGGGCTCCTACAATGAGCAGTTCTTC
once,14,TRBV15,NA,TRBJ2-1,CATGWGLDYNEQFF,TGTGCCACCGGGTGGGGCTTAGACTACAATGAGCAGTTCTTC
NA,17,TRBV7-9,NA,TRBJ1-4,CASSLDLRGGASEKLFF,TGTGCCAGCAGCTTAGATTTACGAGGGGGGGCTTCTGAAAAACTGTTTTTT
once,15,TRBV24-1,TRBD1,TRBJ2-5,CATSDPGQGRETQYF,TGTGCCACCAGTGATCCGGGACAGGGAAGAGAGACCCAGTACTTC
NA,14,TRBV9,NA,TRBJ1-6,CASSVAPNNSPLHF,TGTGCCAGCAGCGTAGCTCCTAACAATTCACCCCTCCACTTT
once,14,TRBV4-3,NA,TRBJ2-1,CASSLSIPGNEQFF,TGCGCCAGCAGTCTTAGCATCCCTGGGAATGAGCAGTTCTTC